These 30 T cell receptor beta chains were sequenced from one sample in a study of cytomegalovirus exposure and HLA in healthy donors. Both 60 Vbeta primers and 13 Jbeta primers went into the PCR. Profiled with immunoSEQ multiplex PCR; TCRdb holds only in-frame clones, not every one. The sample lists tens of thousands of clones; 72% were seen once. Sequenced: PBMCs. The receptors derive from a man aged 25 to 40 in good health and CMV-seronegative.

V and J are TRBV6-5 and TRBJ1-2; TRBD1 agrees at 7 bases. CDR1 is MNHEY and CDR2 is SVGAGI in the germline V gene. CDR3 length: 16 amino acids. The V segment lost 2 bases and the J segment 4 bases; nucleotides outside the gene matches: 10. CDR3 in amino acids: CASSYLRTGGSYGYTF. The DNA for the CDR3 is TGTGCCAGCAGTTACCTCCGGACAGGCGGATCCTATGGCTACACCTTC.

The V gene is TRBV7-8, the J gene TRBJ2-1, with D tentatively TRBD1 (7 bases). Germline V gene data show CDR1 as SGHVS and CDR2 as FQNEAQ. The germline V and J ends were trimmed by 4 bases and 9 bases, with 22 bases remaining between them. CDR3 length equals 16 residues. The chain's CDR3 is CASSYQGGGYTAEQFF. The CDR3 DNA is TGTGCCAGCAGCTATCAGGGGGGCGGGTATACCGCTGAGCAGTTCTTC.

V usage is TRBV2 and J usage is TRBJ2-7; 8 bases fit TRBD2. The germline gives CDR1 SNHLY, CDR2 FYNNEI. The CDR3 consists of 12 residues. V lost 7 bases, J lost 9 bases, and 8 bases stayed unmatched. The CDR3: CASNLAGNLQYF. CDR3 nucleotides: TGTGCCAGCAACTTAGCGGGAAACCTGCAGTACTTC.

The chain recombines TRBV5-1 with TRBJ2-5; no clear D. Near its end, the DNA agrees better with TRBJ2-7, so the J call may be wrong. The CDR3 sequence is 14 residues long. From germline, CDR1 is SGHRS and CDR2 YFSETQ. The CDR3 loop is CASSLEPEHYEQYF. The CDR3 DNA reads as TGCGCCAGCAGCTTGGAGCCAGAACACTACGAGCAGTACTTC.

The chain recombines TRBV21-1 with TRBJ1-5; whether TRBD1, the table's D call, matches the DNA was not checked. TRBV21-1 constitutes a pseudogene. CDR3 length: 15 amino acids. CDR3 amino acids: CASSTLRQGIQPQHF. CDR3 in DNA: TGTGCCAGCAGCACACTAAGACAGGGTATTCAGCCCCAGCATTTT.

The chain joins TRBV5-1 to TRBJ2-7, with a weak D call TRBD1 (6 bases). The CDR3 is 15 amino acids. CDR1 and CDR2 from the germline V gene are SGHRS and YFSETQ. With 0 bases removed from V and 1 base from J, the gap between germline ends came to 11 bases. The CDR3 region is CASSLVAGASYEQYF. The CDR3 DNA sequence: TGCGCCAGCAGCTTGGTCGCAGGGGCGTCCTACGAGCAGTACTTC.

This clone was seen only a few times. The genes are TRBV27 and TRBJ2-3, with 8 bases aligning to TRBD2. The V gene end was trimmed by 5 bases and the J gene end by 5 bases; junction bases not matched to a gene: 12. In germline, CDR1 is MNHEY, CDR2 SMNVEV (reference sequence). This CDR3 has 16 amino acids. CDR3 protein: CASSPATSDNIDTQYF. CDR3 coding DNA: TGTGCCAGCAGTCCAGCGACTAGCGATAACATAGATACGCAGTATTTT.

The V call is TRBV2, the J call TRBJ2-7; D gene unclear. This CDR3 contains 10 residues. The V and J ends lost 8 bases and 5 bases respectively, with 7 bases between them. CDR1 is SNHLY, CDR2 FYNNEI, per germline. In DNA, the CDR3 is TGTGCCAGCGCGAACGACGAGCAGTACTTC. Amino acid sequence: CASANDEQYF. The full variable domain, rest sourced from reference TRBV2 and TRBJ2-7, is EPEVTQTPSHQVTQMGQEVILRCVPISNHLYFYWYRQILGQKVEFLVSFYNNEISEKSEIFDDQFSVERPDGSNFTLKIRSTKLEDSAMYFCASANDEQYFGPGTRLTVT.

The J gene is TRBJ2-3, the V gene TRBV7-9, with a tentative D call TRBD2 (5 bases). V was clipped by 4 bases and J by 6 bases, with 20 bases between them. Germline assignment: CDR1 SEHNR and CDR2 FQNEAQ (reference sequence). The CDR3 has 16 residues. CDR3 in amino acids: CASSSRLASSGDTQYF. The CDR3 DNA reads as TGTGCCAGCAGCTCCCGGCTGGCTAGCTCGGGGGATACGCAGTATTTT.

The rearrangement joins TRBV5-1 to TRBJ2-1, with 13 bases that match TRBD2. V lost 7 bases, J lost 3 bases, and 4 bases stayed unmatched. This CDR3 is built from 15 residues. Germline V gene lookup returns CDR1 SGHRS and CDR2 YFSETQ. The CDR3 here is CASRGTSGDYNEQFF. CDR3 DNA: TGCGCCAGCCGCGGGACTAGCGGGGACTACAATGAGCAGTTCTTC.

V gene TRBV5-4 combines with J gene TRBJ1-2; no clear D. Looked up from germline, CDR1 is SGHNT and CDR2 is YYREEE (reference sequence). CDR3 size: 14 residues. V was shortened by 4 bases and J by 4 bases, with 14 bases between the two germline ends. This CDR3 is CASSVEQRVYGYTF. The CDR3 DNA reads TGTGCCAGCAGCGTAGAACAGAGAGTCTATGGCTACACCTTC.

V and J are TRBV10-3 and TRBJ1-2, with D unresolved. Trimming cost V 1 base and J 3 bases, with 9 bases left between them. The length of the CDR3 is 14 residues. Looked up from germline, CDR1 is ENHRY and CDR2 is SYGVKD. CDR3 nucleotides: TGTGCCATCAGTGAGTGGGAGACGGACTATGGCTACACCTTC. It encodes CAISEWETDYGYTF.

This clone was seen a few times. The chain employs TRBV29-1 and TRBJ2-7; D gene uncertain. This CDR3 has 13 residues. Germline V gene data show CDR1 as SQVTM and CDR2 as ANQGSEA. V lost 6 bases to trimming and J lost 0 bases, with 12 bases between them. CDR3 loop: CSVLMASSYEQYF. CDR3 in DNA: TGCAGCGTCCTTATGGCCAGCTCCTACGAGCAGTACTTC.

The rearrangement joins TRBV7-2 to TRBJ1-1; D not certain. Germline CDR1 SGHTA, CDR2 FQGNSA. The CDR3 runs 13 residues. V was trimmed by 5 bases and J by 2 bases, leaving 9 bases between them. The CDR3 DNA is TGTGCCAGCAGCCGAGGGTTAAACACTGAAGCTTTCTTT. Translated: CASSRGLNTEAFF. Full variable domain (missing parts from reference TRBV7-2 and TRBJ1-1): GAGVSQSPSNKVTEKGKDVELRCDPISGHTALYWYRQSLGQGLEFLIYFQGNSAPDKSGLPSDRFSAERTGGSVSTLTIQRTQQEDSAVYLCASSRGLNTEAFFGQGTRLTVV.

This clone appeared a few times. The CDR3, as DNA: TGTGCCAGCAGCTTGGTCAATCAGGTCACCGGGGAGCTGTTTTTT. Its translation is CASSLVNQVTGELFF. The chain recombines TRBV5-6 with TRBJ2-2; D is ambiguous. Germline CDR1 and CDR2: SGHDT and YYEEEE. With 0 bases removed from V and 4 bases from J, the gap between germline ends came to 10 bases. This CDR3 is built from 15 residues.

The rearrangement joins TRBV29-1 to TRBJ2-7; maybe TRBD1 (5 bases). The V and J ends lost 1 base and 4 bases respectively, with 11 bases between them. The CDR3 covers 13 residues. Germline assignment: CDR1 SQVTM and CDR2 ANQGSEA. CDR3 bases: TGCAGCGTTGAAGGGCATGCAGGGTACGAGCAGTACTTC. It encodes CSVEGHAGYEQYF.

This clone was observed a single time. The chain employs TRBV5-1 and TRBJ2-1; D might be TRBD2 (6 bases). With 2 bases removed from V and 9 bases from J, the gap between germline ends came to 15 bases. The CDR3 spans 14 residues. In germline, CDR1 is SGHRS, CDR2 YFSETQ. The CDR3 sequence: CASSLPGTSAEQFF. The CDR3 bases are TGCGCCAGCAGCTTACCCGGGACTTCGGCTGAGCAGTTCTTC.

This clone appeared a few times. The chain uses TRBV5-1 and TRBJ1-1; TRBD1 might be the D (6 bases). V lost 4 bases, J lost 5 bases, and 12 bases lay in between. The V gene's germline CDR1 is SGHRS and CDR2 YFSETQ. The CDR3 runs to 13 residues. CDR3 nucleotides: TGCGCCAGCAGCCCGGACAGTTTAACTGAAGCTTTCTTT. Amino acid sequence: CASSPDSLTEAFF.

The gene calls are TRBV6-5 and TRBJ2-7; a weak D match, TRBD1 (5 bases). The CDR3 totals 15 residues. Germline assignment: CDR1 MNHEY and CDR2 SVGAGI. The germline V and J ends were trimmed by 6 bases and 4 bases, with 19 bases remaining between them. The CDR3 DNA is TGTGCCAGCAGCCAGGGTCACCCGGGCTTATACGAGCAGTACTTC. This gives the protein CASSQGHPGLYEQYF.

In its sample, this clone was seen once. The rearrangement uses TRBV18 and TRBJ2-7; D is possibly TRBD1 (6 bases). Germline CDR1 and CDR2: KGHSH and LQKENI. The germline V and J ends were trimmed by 5 bases and 3 bases, with 11 bases remaining between them. The CDR3 runs to 13 residues. This CDR3 reads CASSTRQDYEQYF. The CDR3 coding sequence is TGTGCCAGCTCAACCCGACAGGACTACGAGCAGTACTTC. Full variable domain (outside the CDR3, taken from reference TRBV18 and TRBJ2-7): NAGVMQNPRHLVRRRGQEARLRCSPMKGHSHVYWYRQLPEEGLKFMVYLQKENIIDESGMPKERFSAEFPKEGPSILRIQQVVRGDSAAYFCASSTRQDYEQYFGPGTRLTVT.

This chain links TRBV6-6 with TRBJ1-5; D gene unclear. The CDR3 loop spans 16 amino acids. CDR1 and CDR2 from the germline V gene are MNHNY and SVGAGI (reference sequence). The ends were cut back, 0 bases at V and 0 bases at J, with 9 bases in the middle. The CDR3 loop is CASSYSQHHSNQPQHF. The DNA of the CDR3 is TGTGCCAGCAGTTACTCGCAACACCATAGCAATCAGCCCCAGCATTTT.

This clone has more than one count but fewer than ten. The chain employs TRBV7-8 and TRBJ2-5; perhaps TRBD2 as D (5 bases). Per germline, CDR1 SGHVS and CDR2 FQNEAQ. The CDR3 sequence is 13 residues long. Trimming pared 2 bases from V and 3 bases from J, leaving 7 bases between. CDR3 in DNA: TGTGCCAGCAGCTTACGAGGGAAAGAGACCCAGTACTTC. It codes for CASSLRGKETQYF.

This clone came up once. The chain uses TRBV7-9 and TRBJ2-5; 8 bases align to TRBD1. V gave up 4 bases and J gave up 2 bases; unmatched junction bases: 9. CDR1 is SEHNR and CDR2 is FQNEAQ in the germline V gene (reference sequence). The CDR3 consists of 16 residues. The CDR3 region has the DNA TGTGCCAGCAGCTCCCATCAGGGGGCGGTACAAGAGACCCAGTACTTC. It yields the protein CASSSHQGAVQETQYF.

V and J are TRBV4-1 and TRBJ2-7; a possible D gene is TRBD2 (6 bases). The CDR3 covers 15 residues. Germline loops: CDR1 MGHRA, CDR2 YSYEKL. The V end was cut by 7 bases, the J end by 3 bases, with 19 bases between. The CDR3 loop reads CASTRGPGASYEQYF. CDR3 in DNA: TGCGCCAGCACACGCGGCCCGGGAGCAAGCTACGAGCAGTACTTC.

This clone was counted between two and nine times. This chain joins TRBV19 and TRBJ2-7; 7 bases line up with TRBD1. Trimming cost V 6 bases and J 2 bases; bases outside gene matches: 1. CDR1 and CDR2 from the germline V gene are LNHDA and SQIVND (reference sequence). The CDR3 length is 12 residues. The CDR3 here is CASSQGAYEQYF. CDR3 nucleotide sequence: TGTGCCAGTAGCCAGGGGGCCTACGAGCAGTACTTC.

V is TRBV7-8 and J is TRBJ2-3; TRBD1 aligns across 7 bases. There are 15 residues in the CDR3. Germline values: CDR1 SGHVS, CDR2 FQNEAQ. After removal of 3 bases from V and 2 bases from J, the junction contained 5 bases not matched to a gene. The CDR3: CASSFRDRHTDTQYF. The CDR3 DNA reads as TGTGCCAGCAGCTTCCGGGACAGACACACAGATACGCAGTATTTT.

The chain joins TRBV6-1 to TRBJ1-3, with D possibly matching TRBD1 (5 bases). The CDR3 runs 18 residues. The germline V and J ends were trimmed by 3 bases and 1 base, with 19 bases remaining between them. CDR1 is MNHNS and CDR2 is SASEGT in the germline V gene. In DNA form, the CDR3 reads TGTGCCAGCAGTGATGGGGGGGGTTTGGGGAAATCTGGAAACACCATATATTTT. Its translation: CASSDGGGLGKSGNTIYF.

The J gene is TRBJ1-2, the V gene TRBV19; 7 positions match TRBD1. CDR1 is LNHDA and CDR2 is SQIVND in the germline V gene (reference sequence). Trimming cost V 1 base and J 5 bases; bases outside gene matches: 7. The CDR3 is made up of 15 amino acids. The CDR3 spells CASSIVDRDLYGYTF. CDR3 in DNA: TGTGCCAGTAGTATAGTCGACAGGGATCTTTATGGCTACACCTTC.

This clone was picked up one time. V usage is TRBV19 and J usage is TRBJ2-4, with 11 nucleotides matching TRBD1. Germline V gives CDR1 LNHDA, CDR2 SQIVND (reference sequence). J gave up 7 bases and V 9 bases, and 14 bases lay outside the gene matches. CDR3 length: 16 residues. CDR3 protein: CASSLSSGTGGNIQYF. As DNA, the CDR3 is TGTGCCAGCAGCTTATCTTCCGGGACAGGGGGTAACATTCAGTACTTC.

The chain employs TRBV4-1 and TRBJ1-4; no clear D gene. Trimming removed 1 base at V and 6 bases at J, with 9 bases between. Germline-derived CDR1 and CDR2 are MGHRA and YSYEKL. This CDR3 has 14 residues. The CDR3 DNA sequence: TGCGCCAGCAGCCAAGGGCGGGCTTATGAAAAACTGTTTTTT. Its translation: CASSQGRAYEKLFF.